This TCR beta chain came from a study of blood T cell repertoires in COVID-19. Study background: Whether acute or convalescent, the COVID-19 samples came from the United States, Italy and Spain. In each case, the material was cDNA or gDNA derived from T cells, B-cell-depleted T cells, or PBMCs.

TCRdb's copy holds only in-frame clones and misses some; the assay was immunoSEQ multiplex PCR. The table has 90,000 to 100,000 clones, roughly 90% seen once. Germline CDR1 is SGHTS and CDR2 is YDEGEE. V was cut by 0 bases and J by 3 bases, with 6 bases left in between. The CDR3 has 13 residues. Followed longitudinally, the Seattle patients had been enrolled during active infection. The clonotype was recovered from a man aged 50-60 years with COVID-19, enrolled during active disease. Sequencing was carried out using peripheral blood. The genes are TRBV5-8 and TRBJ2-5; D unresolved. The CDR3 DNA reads TGTGCCAGCAGCTTGGCCGCGGAAGAGACCCAGTACTTC. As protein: CASSLAAEETQYF.